This TCR beta chain appears in the sequencing data of a study of shared clonotypes between healthy human individuals. The run depth of the assay was deep. Each subset's genomic DNA was shared equally among a number of immunoSEQ plates. The protocol was immunoSEQ multiplex PCR, while the TCRdb copy is restricted to in-frame clones and leaves out a portion. The data show roughly 500,000 clones, with almost 80% seen just once and more than 10% held by the top ten. In this sample, this clone turned up once. Its specificity is not known. Findings and limits, study-wide: Only blood underwent sampling, and tissue repertoires likely differ.

CDR1 is MGHRA, CDR2 YSYEKL, per germline. This CDR3 contains 14 residues. Trimming stripped 0 bases from V and 6 bases from J, with 12 bases between. The unsorted samples had 80 million to 95 million PBMCs used for genomic DNA. The clonotype originates from a woman aged 40 to 50 in good health. Some clones in this sample may be carry-over from other donors' samples. The sample comprised PBMCs. The V and J genes are TRBV4-1 and TRBJ2-7; D is possibly TRBD1 or TRBD2 (5 bases each). This chain's CDR3 is CASSQDLGVLEQYF. The CDR3 DNA sequence: TGCGCCAGCAGCCAAGATCTGGGGGTCCTCGAGCAGTACTTC.